This passage covers 11 T cell receptor beta chains from one sample sequenced in a study of T cells in Graves' hyperthyroidism and ophthalmopathy. Authors of the study amplified TCR beta CDR3 regions from RNA transcripts. The HTBI primer set drove a first-round RT-PCR of the TCR CDR3. TCRdb analysed the multiplex PCR reads with MiXCR anew, one entry per CDR3 protein. Among roughly 710,000 distinct CDR3 sequences, around 40% were seen once, and the ten largest hold 30% to 40%. The sample consisted of blood. These receptors originate from a woman in her forties with Graves' hyperthyroidism.

This clonotype was recorded a few times. J is TRBJ1-2 and V is TRBV7-9; D is undetermined. Trimming removed 4 bases from V and 1 base from J, with 10 bases in between. CDR1 and CDR2 (germline): SEHNR, FQNEAQ (reference sequence). The CDR3 is made up of 14 amino acids. The chain's CDR3 is CASSSPGSNYGYTF. The CDR3 DNA reads as TGTGCCAGCAGCTCCCCCGGGAGTAACTATGGCTACACCTTC.

The chain carries TRBV10-3 and TRBJ2-6, with D unclear. Deletions cut 8 bases from V and 3 bases from J, with 11 bases between. This CDR3 comprises 14 residues. Germline V lookup: CDR1 ENHRY, CDR2 SYGVKD. The CDR3 DNA sequence: TGTGCCATCCTGGGCGTAGGTGGGGCCAACGTCCTGACTTTC. This translates into CAILGVGGANVLTF.

This clonotype was seen ten or more times. This chain links TRBV10-3 with TRBJ1-5; TRBD1 agrees at 7 bases. CDR3 length: 12 amino acids. V was pared by 10 bases and J by 5 bases, with 5 bases of the junction left unmatched. Germline-derived CDR1 and CDR2 are ENHRY and SYGVKD. The CDR3 sequence is CATRQGDQPQHF. DNA of the CDR3: TGTGCCACCAGACAGGGCGATCAGCCCCAGCATTTT.

This clonotype was seen a handful of times. This chain links TRBV6-5 with TRBJ2-7; D possibly corresponds to TRBD1 (5 bases). The CDR3 runs to 12 residues. CDR1 and CDR2 (germline): MNHEY, SVGAGI. The V gene lost 8 bases and the J gene lost 2 bases, with 10 bases spanning the gap. The CDR3 is CASLDTTYEQYF. CDR3 nucleotides: TGTGCCAGCTTGGACACCACCTACGAGCAGTACTTC.

The chain carries TRBV10-3 and TRBJ1-1; maybe TRBD1 (5 bases). CDR3 length: 15 residues. Germline CDR1 ENHRY, CDR2 SYGVKD. Trimming shortened V by 6 bases and J by 1 base, and 15 bases separated the two germline ends. The CDR3 here is CAISRQGGGNTEAFF. The CDR3 DNA follows: TGTGCCATCAGCCGGCAGGGCGGGGGGAACACTGAAGCTTTCTTT.

This clonotype has just one count. J is TRBJ1-2 and V is TRBV10-3; TRBD1 matches at 7 bases. The CDR3 has 13 amino acids. CDR1 and CDR2 from the germline V gene are ENHRY and SYGVKD. The junction had 4 bases not matched to a gene; V was cut back by 7 bases and J by 2 bases. The CDR3 bases are TGTGCCATCACGGACAGGCTCAACTATGGCTACACCTTC. Amino acids: CAITDRLNYGYTF.

This clonotype was seen a handful of times. The chain is built from TRBV7-2 and TRBJ1-2; D is unclear. V was trimmed by 6 bases and J by 0 bases, leaving 8 bases between them. CDR1 and CDR2 from the germline V gene are SGHTA and FQGNSA. CDR3 length: 13 residues. CDR3 amino acids: CASRSRTNYGYTF. In nucleotides, the CDR3 is TGTGCCAGCAGATCGAGAACTAACTATGGCTACACCTTC.

V is TRBV15 and J is TRBJ1-3; no clear D gene. This CDR3 contains 16 residues. Germline V gene data show CDR1 as LNHNV and CDR2 as YYDKDF (reference sequence). Trimming cost V 3 bases and J 0 bases, with 12 bases left between them. CDR3: CATSRLGGGSGNTIYF. The CDR3, as DNA: TGTGCCACCAGCAGGCTAGGAGGCGGCTCTGGAAACACCATATATTTT.

This clonotype was seen a few times. This clone may be a read error of a much larger clone one base away. The V call is TRBV7-9, the J call TRBJ1-5; no clear D gene. The CDR3 has 15 amino acids. CDR1 and CDR2 from the germline V gene are SEHNR and FQNEAQ (reference sequence). The CDR3 sequence: CAGSTSGNIDQPQHF. The CDR3 nucleotides read TGTGCCGGCAGTACTTCCGGGAATATTGACCAGCCCCAGCATTTT.

This clonotype showed up many times. The rearrangement links TRBV19 to TRBJ1-5; TRBD1 might be the D (6 bases). V was pared by 9 bases and J by 1 base, with 13 bases between. CDR1 is LNHDA, CDR2 SQIVND, per germline (reference sequence). This CDR3 has 14 residues. This CDR3 is CASTPTGSNQPQHF. As DNA, the CDR3 is TGTGCCAGCACCCCTACAGGGAGCAATCAGCCCCAGCATTTT.

The V gene is TRBV12-3 or TRBV12-4, the J gene TRBJ2-7, with 9 bases lining up with TRBD1. Trimming cost V 5 bases and J 6 bases; bases outside gene matches: 8. CDR3 length equals 14 residues. Written as DNA, the CDR3 is TGTGCCAGCAGTGAACAGGGGGCGTTCAGCGAGCAGTACTTC. Its translation: CASSEQGAFSEQYF.